These T cell receptor beta chains were read from a single sample in a study of blood T cell repertoires in COVID-19. The method was immunoSEQ multiplex PCR; TCRdb's version includes in-frame clones alone and lacks a portion of them. The sample records 150,000 or so clones, roughly nine tenths being singletons. Sequencing was carried out using peripheral blood. All receptors derive from a man between 60 and 75 years old with active or convalescent COVID-19. Each CDR3 is given with its conserved first and last residue. The D gene is left open where the match is weak. Rows give clone size only sometimes, using once, few, many, or a class for an expanded clone.

clone_size j_call v_call d_call cdr3_nt cdr3_aa
. TRBJ2-1 TRBV29-1 TRBD2 TGCAGCGCCGGAGGCGGGAGGGGGAATGAGCAGTTCTTC CSAGGGRGNEQFF
once TRBJ2-1 TRBV5-1 . TGCGCCAGCAGCTTGGCCGGTCAAAACAATGAGCAGTTCTTC CASSLAGQNNEQFF
. TRBJ1-2 TRBV2 TRBD1 TGTGCCAGCAGTGCAACCCCGGACAGGGCAGATGGCTACACCTTC CASSATPDRADGYTF
. TRBJ2-2 TRBV6-5 TRBD1 TGTGCCAGCAACATGGGACAGTCGTATGGCGGGGAGCTGTTTTTT CASNMGQSYGGELFF
. TRBJ2-7 TRBV6-5 . TGTGCCAGCAGTTACTCGAACCAGGGCGGCTCCTACGAGCAGTACTTC CASSYSNQGGSYEQYF
. TRBJ1-1 TRBV5-1 . TGCGCCAGCAGCTTGGGGCGGGAGAACACTGAAGCTTTCTTT CASSLGRENTEAFF
few TRBJ2-7 TRBV18 TRBD2 TGTGCCAGCTCACCATCGGGACTAGCGGGAGTGTACGAGCAGTACTTC CASSPSGLAGVYEQYF
. TRBJ2-7 TRBV6-6 TRBD2 TGTGCCAGCAGTCGCGGACTAGCGGGGGGCCAATACGAGCAGTACTTC CASSRGLAGGQYEQYF
. TRBJ2-2 TRBV5-1 TRBD1 TGCGCCAGCAGCACAGACAGGGCGACCGGGGAGCTGTTTTTT CASSTDRATGELFF
. TRBJ2-7 TRBV7-2 TRBD2 TGTGCCAGCAGCTTAGCGGCTAGCGGAACCTACGAGCAGTACTTC CASSLAASGTYEQYF
. TRBJ2-2 TRBV18 TRBD1 TGTGCCAGCTCACCAACTGACAGGGCGACGAACACCGGGGAGCTGTTTTTT CASSPTDRATNTGELFF
. TRBJ2-7 TRBV4-1 TRBD1 TGCGCCAGCAGCCAACGCGGAGGGGGACAGGGGGCGATGGAGCAGTACTTC CASSQRGGGQGAMEQYF
. TRBJ2-7 TRBV3-1/TRBV3-2 TRBD1 TGTGCCAGCAGCCACCGGGACAGGGACCACGAGCAGTACTTC CASSHRDRDHEQYF
once TRBJ2-7 TRBV10-2 . TGCGCCAGCAGTAGTTGGCTAGCCTACGAGCAGTACTTC CASSSWLAYEQYF
. TRBJ2-3 TRBV11-2 . TGTGCCAGCAGCCGAGCTCCTAGCGCCACAGATACGCAGTATTTT CASSRAPSATDTQYF
. TRBJ2-3 TRBV5-1 TRBD2 TGCGCCAGCAGCTTCCTAGCGGGAGGGCCGTTGACAGATACGCAGTATTTT CASSFLAGGPLTDTQYF
few TRBJ1-2 TRBV10-3 . TGTGCCATCAGTACAGGGAACTATGGCTACACCTTC CAISTGNYGYTF
. TRBJ2-3 TRBV7-8 TRBD2 TGTGCCAGCAGCTTTATGACTAGCTTCACAGATACGCAGTATTTT CASSFMTSFTDTQYF
. TRBJ1-2 TRBV11-3 TRBD1 TGTGCCAGCAGCTCAGACCGGGACAGGGGAGGTGGCTACACCTTC CASSSDRDRGGGYTF
. TRBJ2-3 TRBV7-6 TRBD2 TGTGCCAGCAGCAGGACTAGCGGGGGGGCTGCCACAGATACGCAGTATTTT CASSRTSGGAATDTQYF
. TRBJ1-4 TRBV5-4 TRBD1 TGTGCCAGCAGCCTGGGACAGGGAAGTGTAGGAAAACTGTTTTTT CASSLGQGSVGKLFF
. TRBJ1-5 TRBV5-6 . TGTGCCAGCAGCTTGGGGATCGGGTTGGATCAGCCCCAGCATTTT CASSLGIGLDQPQHF
few TRBJ2-7 TRBV27 TRBD1 TGTGCCAGCAGTTTATCGGCGCGGGGACAGGGCTACGAGCAGTACTTC CASSLSARGQGYEQYF
. TRBJ1-4 TRBV7-9 . TGTGCCAGCAGCTCCGTGTTCCGCCTCGCCAGGGGTGAAAAACTGTTTTTT CASSSVFRLARGEKLFF
. TRBJ1-5 TRBV10-3 TRBD1 TGTGCCATCAGTGACCCCGGACAGGGGGTTGAGGATCAGCCCCAGCATTTT CAISDPGQGVEDQPQHF
. TRBJ2-1 TRBV28 TRBD1 TGTGCCAGCAGTTCGACAGGGGGCTTCTACAATGAGCAGTTCTTC CASSSTGGFYNEQFF
. TRBJ1-2 TRBV2 . TGTGCCAGCAGTGAAGCGCGCAGGGGAGATGGCTACACCTTC CASSEARRGDGYTF